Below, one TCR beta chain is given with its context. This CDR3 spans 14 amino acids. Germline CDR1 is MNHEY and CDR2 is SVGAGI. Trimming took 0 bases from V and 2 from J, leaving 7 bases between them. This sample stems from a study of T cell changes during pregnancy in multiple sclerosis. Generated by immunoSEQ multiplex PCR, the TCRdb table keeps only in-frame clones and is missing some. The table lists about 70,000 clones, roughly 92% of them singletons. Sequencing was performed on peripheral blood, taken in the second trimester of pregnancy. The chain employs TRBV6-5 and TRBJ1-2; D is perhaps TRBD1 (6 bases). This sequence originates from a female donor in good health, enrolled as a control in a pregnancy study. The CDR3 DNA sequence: TGTGCCAGCAGTTACTCGAGGGGGAACTATGGCTACACCTTC. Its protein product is CASSYSRGNYGYTF.